Shown below are 30 T cell receptor beta chains from a single sample sequenced in a study of blood T cell repertoires in COVID-19 (dated by TCRdb to about 2020). To prepare the library, the immunoSEQ multiplex PCR assay was applied. TCRdb took this table from immuneACCESS and kept in-frame rearrangements with V and J called. Such tables lack part of the clones; where checked against another copy, unresolved V genes explain under half of the gap, and the rest is unexplained. The sample includes some 340,000 clones, with about 83% observed a single time. Approximately 3% of the sample comes from the top ten. Sequenced input: peripheral blood. These receptors were obtained from a man younger than 40 with active or convalescent COVID-19.

The gene calls are TRBV9 and TRBJ1-2, with D possibly being TRBD1 (6 bases). Germline V CDR1 and CDR2: SGDLS, YYNGEE. Trimming pared 4 bases from V and 6 bases from J, leaving 16 bases between. The CDR3 sequence is 14 residues long. CDR3 sequence reads: CASSPSSGQHGYTF. The CDR3 DNA reads TGTGCCAGCAGCCCCTCTTCAGGACAGCATGGCTACACCTTC.

This CDR3 is CASSLERGRTDTQYF. CDR3 bases: TGTGCCAGCAGCTTAGAGCGGGGACGCACAGATACGCAGTATTTT. The chain couples TRBV11-1 to TRBJ2-3; 7 bases match TRBD2. The CDR3 has 15 amino acids. The V gene end was trimmed by 1 base and the J gene end by 1 base; junction bases not matched to a gene: 2. The germline CDR1 and CDR2 sequences are SGHAT and FQDESV (reference sequence).

The J gene is TRBJ1-1, the V gene TRBV11-3, with TRBD1 as a possible D gene (6 bases). Germline V gives CDR1 SGHNT, CDR2 YENEEA. The CDR3 runs to 15 residues. V shed 5 bases and J shed 1 base, with 14 bases lying between them. DNA of the CDR3: TGTGCCAGCAGCGCGACCACAGGGCCGAACACTGAAGCTTTCTTT. Protein: CASSATTGPNTEAFF.

The sample holds one count of this clone. This rearrangement joins TRBV4-1 to TRBJ1-6; D gene uncertain. Germline CDR1 reads MGHRA; CDR2 reads YSYEKL. Trimming took 1 base from V and 5 from J, leaving 6 bases between them. The CDR3 spans 14 residues. CDR3 DNA sequence: TGCGCCAGCAGCCAAGTACCGGATAATTCACCCCTCCACTTT. Its protein product is CASSQVPDNSPLHF.

The chain employs TRBV7-9 and TRBJ2-5; D unclear. There are 13 residues in the CDR3. Germline V gene sequence: CDR1 SEHNR, CDR2 FQNEAQ (reference sequence). Between the trimmed V and J ends, which lost 2 bases and 1 base, there was a span of 5 bases. CDR3 sequence (DNA): TGTGCCAGCAGCTTATCGGTCCAAGAGACCCAGTACTTC. Translating gives CASSLSVQETQYF.

This chain links TRBV11-2 with TRBJ1-2, with D perhaps TRBD1 (5 bases). CDR3 size: 15 residues. The germline V and J ends were trimmed by 0 bases and 8 bases, with 16 bases remaining between them. The germline gives CDR1 SGHAT, CDR2 FQNNGV. The CDR3 spells CASSLDQGSTWGYTF. CDR3 coding DNA: TGTGCCAGCAGCTTAGATCAGGGATCCACGTGGGGCTACACCTTC.

This rearrangement joins TRBV3-1 (or the pseudogene TRBV3-2) to TRBJ1-1, with 7 bases that match TRBD1. J gave up 0 bases and V 4 bases, and 2 bases lay outside the gene matches. The length of the CDR3 is 14 residues. Germline-derived CDR1 and CDR2 are LGHDT and YNNKEL (reference sequence). The CDR3 DNA reads as TGTGCCAGCAGCCGACAGGGCATGAACACTGAAGCTTTCTTT. Translating gives CASSRQGMNTEAFF.

This clone was detected a few times. The genes are TRBV12-3 or TRBV12-4 and TRBJ2-5, with a possible D match to TRBD2 (5 bases). V was trimmed by 6 bases and J by 1 base, leaving 9 bases between them. This CDR3 has 13 residues. CDR3 sequence reads: CASSRGIQETQYF. The DNA of the CDR3 is TGTGCCAGCAGCCGGGGAATCCAAGAGACCCAGTACTTC.

The rearrangement joins TRBV3-1 (or the pseudogene TRBV3-2) to TRBJ2-5; TRBD1 matches 9 bases. The V gene's germline CDR1 is LGHDT and CDR2 YNNKEL (reference sequence). Losses at the gene ends were 1 base for V and 6 bases for J; bases not matched to a gene: 9. The CDR3 is made up of 16 amino acids. The CDR3 protein is CASSQVGQGRWKTQYF. For the CDR3, the DNA is TGTGCCAGCAGCCAAGTGGGACAGGGCCGGTGGAAGACCCAGTACTTC.

The V call is TRBV5-8, the J call TRBJ1-4; 8 bases agree with TRBD1. Trimming removed 3 bases from V and 9 bases from J; junction bases left unmatched: 7. Germline CDR1 reads SGHTS; CDR2 reads YDEGEE. CDR3 length equals 14 residues. CDR3 coding DNA: TGTGCCAGCAGCTCTGACAGGGGCAATCAAAAACTGTTTTTT. Amino acids: CASSSDRGNQKLFF.

V is TRBV5-4 and J is TRBJ1-1; D is unclear. The germline V and J ends were trimmed by 4 bases and 3 bases, with 10 bases remaining between them. CDR3 size: 13 residues. CDR1 and CDR2 from the germline V gene are SGHNT and YYREEE (reference sequence). The CDR3 region is CASSTDPYTEAFF. Here the CDR3 DNA reads TGTGCCAGCAGCACAGACCCCTACACTGAAGCTTTCTTT.

A note on this clone: At the DNA level, this CDR3 is encoded by other sequences in the same sample as well. The chain is built from TRBV5-1 and TRBJ1-1; D unclear. The CDR3 loop spans 14 amino acids. Per germline, CDR1 SGHRS and CDR2 YFSETQ. The ends were cut back, 4 bases at V and 1 base at J, with 11 bases in the middle. CDR3 coding DNA: TGCGCCAGCAGCCTAAGCGGAGGGAACACTGAAGCTTTCTTT. Translation: CASSLSGGNTEAFF.

As DNA, the CDR3 is TGCGCCAGCAGCACCCACGGGACTACGAAGGATAAGACCCACACAGATACGCAGTATTTT. Its protein product is CASSTHGTTKDKTHTDTQYF. The rearrangement uses TRBV4-3 and TRBJ2-3; TRBD2 matches 7 bases. The germline gives CDR1 LGHNA, CDR2 YSLEER. After removal of 5 bases from V and 2 bases from J, the junction contained 22 bases not matched to a gene. CDR3 size: 20 residues.

J is TRBJ2-1 and V is TRBV5-1, with 12 nucleotides matching TRBD2. Losses at the gene ends were 1 base for V and 7 bases for J; bases not matched to a gene: 3. The germline V gene has CDR1 SGHRS and CDR2 YFSETQ. This CDR3 is built from 15 residues. The CDR3 protein is CASSLLTSGSNEQFF. In DNA form, the CDR3 reads TGCGCCAGCAGCTTGTTGACTAGCGGGAGTAATGAGCAGTTCTTC.

The genes are TRBV18 and TRBJ1-6; 7 bases align to TRBD1. The V segment lost 6 bases and the J segment 7 bases; nucleotides outside the gene matches: 9. Per germline, CDR1 KGHSH and CDR2 LQKENI. The CDR3 is made up of 15 amino acids. CDR3 nucleotides: TGTGCCAGCTCCCCCGGGAGGGACAGCAATTCACCCCTCCACTTT. This encodes CASSPGRDSNSPLHF.

The genes are TRBV27 and TRBJ2-2; 9 positions match TRBD1. Trimming took 7 bases from V and 2 from J; bases not matched to a gene: 11. Germline V gene data show CDR1 as MNHEY and CDR2 as SMNVEV (reference sequence). The CDR3 has 17 amino acids. CDR3 region: CASTNRGRTYNTGELFF. As DNA, the CDR3 is TGTGCCAGCACCAACAGGGGGCGAACATATAACACCGGGGAGCTGTTTTTT.

The chain has TRBV11-3 and TRBJ1-1; D not certain. V dropped 5 bases and J dropped 4 bases, with 17 bases sitting between them. CDR1 is SGHNT and CDR2 is YENEEA in the germline V gene. This CDR3 is built from 15 residues. DNA for the CDR3: TGTGCCAGCAGCCACTACCGGACCGGAGGCACTGAAGCTTTCTTT. Translation gives CASSHYRTGGTEAFF.

This clone appeared a single time. The rearrangement links TRBV10-3 to TRBJ2-3; tentative D call: TRBD2 (5 bases). V gave up 10 bases and J gave up 2 bases, with 19 bases separating them. The CDR3 is made up of 15 amino acids. CDR1 and CDR2 (germline): ENHRY, SYGVKD. The CDR3: CATSPSAVLTDTQYF. CDR3 bases: TGTGCCACATCCCCCTCAGCGGTCCTCACAGATACGCAGTATTTT.

The chain links TRBV6-2 or TRBV6-3 to TRBJ2-7, with 9 bases lining up with TRBD1. This CDR3 has 16 residues. Germline V gene lookup returns CDR1 MNHEY and CDR2 SVGEGT. The V and J ends lost 5 bases and 4 bases, in that order; junction bases with no gene match: 12. In DNA, the CDR3 is TGTGCCAGCAGTCCCGGGACAGGGTTGTTGTTATACGAGCAGTACTTC. This sequence encodes CASSPGTGLLLYEQYF.

The rearrangement joins TRBV19 to TRBJ1-5; possible D gene TRBD1, 6 bases. Germline CDR1 and CDR2: LNHDA and SQIVND (reference sequence). CDR3 length equals 15 residues. Trimming stripped 5 bases from V and 4 bases from J, with 15 bases between. The CDR3 loop reads CASSGTGWGNQPQHF. The CDR3 DNA follows: TGTGCCAGTAGTGGAACAGGGTGGGGAAATCAGCCCCAGCATTTT.

The chain carries TRBV24-1 and TRBJ2-5, with 8 bases that match TRBD2. CDR1 is KGHDR and CDR2 is SFDVKD in the germline V gene. After removal of 3 bases from V and 5 bases from J, the junction contained 7 bases not matched to a gene. There are 15 residues in the CDR3. For the CDR3, the DNA is TGTGCCACCAGTGATATCGGACTAGCCGGGGAGACCCAGTACTTC. Amino acid sequence: CATSDIGLAGETQYF.

This chain uses TRBV4-1 with TRBJ2-1, with TRBD2 matching over 7 bases. The CDR3 covers 17 residues. The germline V gene encodes CDR1 MGHRA and CDR2 YSYEKL. V was clipped by 1 base and J by 0 bases; unmatched bases: 6. This chain's CDR3 is CASSQGGGPSSYNEQFF. The CDR3 DNA sequence: TGCGCCAGCAGCCAAGGGGGAGGGCCGAGCTCCTACAATGAGCAGTTCTTC.

The count of this clone is one. The CDR3, as DNA: TGTGCCACCAGCAGAGCCGCGGGACCACAGTCACCCCTCCACTTT. It translates to CATSRAAGPQSPLHF. The chain is built from TRBV15 and TRBJ1-6; the D gene is possibly TRBD1 (5 bases). CDR3 length equals 15 residues. From germline, CDR1 is LNHNV and CDR2 YYDKDF (reference sequence). V lost 1 base, J lost 10 bases, and 14 bases lay in between.

This clone was counted a single time. This chain links TRBV27 with TRBJ2-1, with TRBD2 matching 7 bases. Per germline, CDR1 MNHEY and CDR2 SMNVEV (reference sequence). V dropped 4 bases and J dropped 1; count of bases not matched to a gene: 1. The CDR3 loop spans 14 amino acids. CDR3 bases: TGTGCCAGCAGTTGGACTAGTTCCTACAATGAGCAGTTCTTC. It specifies CASSWTSSYNEQFF.

This chain joins TRBV5-6 and TRBJ1-5; 8 bases are shared with TRBD1. V lost 4 bases and J lost 1; bases outside the gene matches: 7. Germline V lookup: CDR1 SGHDT, CDR2 YYEEEE. The CDR3 covers 16 residues. As DNA, the CDR3 is TGTGCCAGCAGCGCACAGGGGGTGTGGAGCAATCAGCCCCAGCATTTT. The encoded protein is CASSAQGVWSNQPQHF.

The chain is built from TRBV5-1 and TRBJ2-1; D is unresolved. The germline V and J ends were trimmed by 0 bases and 5 bases, with 18 bases remaining between them. This CDR3 has 17 amino acids. The germline V gene encodes CDR1 SGHRS and CDR2 YFSETQ. In nucleotides, the CDR3 is TGCGCCAGCAGCTTGGTCCCCATAGCAGCCGAAGACAATGAGCAGTTCTTC. This encodes CASSLVPIAAEDNEQFF.

This chain connects TRBV28 to TRBJ1-3; tentative D call: TRBD1 (6 bases). This CDR3 comprises 16 residues. Germline CDR1 reads MDHEN; CDR2 reads SYDVKM. V was trimmed by 6 bases and J by 2 bases, leaving 17 bases between them. CDR3 coding DNA: TGTGCCAGCAGACGAACAGGGAAATTTGCTGGAAACACCATATATTTT. This gives the protein CASRRTGKFAGNTIYF.

The V call is TRBV6-5, the J call TRBJ2-7, with D possibly matching TRBD1 (7 bases). V was shortened by 8 bases and J by 7 bases, with 15 bases between the two germline ends. CDR3 length: 12 residues. Per germline, CDR1 MNHEY and CDR2 SVGAGI. The chain's CDR3 is CASRPAGGEQYF. DNA for the CDR3: TGTGCCAGCCGTCCTGCAGGGGGGGAGCAGTACTTC.

The chain employs TRBV12-3 or TRBV12-4 and TRBJ2-1; TRBD2 might be the D (5 bases). V lost 5 bases and J 6 bases, leaving 11 bases between the germline ends. This CDR3 is 13 amino acids long. The CDR3 DNA reads as TGTGCCAGCAGTACCCACCGGGGCAATGAGCAGTTCTTC. Translated: CASSTHRGNEQFF.

A note on this clone: The junction differs from germline at one of its ends, possibly a read error. The chain joins TRBV5-4 to TRBJ1-1; D remains unclear. Germline V gene lookup returns CDR1 SGHNT and CDR2 YYREEE (reference sequence). The CDR3 is made up of 14 amino acids. In nucleotides, the CDR3 is TGTGCCAGCAGGTTGGGCGGGCAGAACACTGAAGCTTTCTTT. As protein: CASRLGGQNTEAFF.